Listed below are T cell receptor beta chains from one sample, sequenced in a study of T cells in localized non-small cell lung cancer. TCRdb keeps only in-frame clones here, not all; method: immunoSEQ multiplex PCR. The data contain 40,000 to 65,000 clones, over 70% of them singletons. Sequences were derived from peripheral blood mononuclear cells, sampled before any cancer treatment. The receptors were sampled from a man aged 35-69 years with stage III lung adenocarcinoma. The CDR3 runs from the conserved cysteine through the conserved F or W. Each record gives: CDR3 protein, CDR3 DNA, D gene, V gene, clone size, J gene, CDR3 length. D genes are given only for firm matches. The listing skips clone size in some rows; elsewhere it reads once, few, many or a size class.

CATSRERTANTGELFF TGTGCCACCAGCAGAGAGAGGACTGCGAACACCGGGGAGCTGTTTTTT NA TRBV15 NA TRBJ2-2 16
CASSSPAGLSYEQYF TGTGCCAGCAGTTCCCCGGCAGGGCTCTCCTACGAGCAGTACTTC NA TRBV28 NA TRBJ2-7 15
CASSQSGTASYGYTF TGTGCCAGCAGTCAATCCGGGACAGCGTCCTATGGCTACACCTTC TRBD1 TRBV6-1 NA TRBJ1-2 15
CASSYISGGFTGELFF TGCGCCAGCAGTTACATAAGCGGGGGGTTTACCGGGGAGCTGTTTTTT TRBD2 TRBV4-3 NA TRBJ2-2 16
CASSEDGSRNGYTF TGTGCCAGCAGTGAGGATGGGTCGCGTAATGGCTACACCTTC NA TRBV6-1 NA TRBJ1-2 14
CASSLWSEQFF TGTGCCAGCAGCTTATGGTCGGAGCAGTTCTTC NA TRBV11-1 NA TRBJ2-1 11
CASSIPGLAGEGVEQYF TGTGCCAGCAGCATTCCGGGACTAGCGGGAGAGGGTGTCGAGCAGTACTTC TRBD2 TRBV11-3 NA TRBJ2-7 17
CASSLVGSGYSYEQYF TGTGCCAGCAGCTTAGTTGGCTCAGGGTACTCCTACGAGCAGTACTTC NA TRBV7-6 NA TRBJ2-7 16
CSASGAYEQYF TGCAGTGCTAGCGGGGCCTACGAGCAGTACTTC NA TRBV20-1 NA TRBJ2-7 11
CASSWGQHNEKLFF TGTGCCAGCAGTTGGGGACAGCATAATGAAAAACTGTTTTTT TRBD1 TRBV27 once TRBJ1-4 14
CAIPGSGTQYF TGTGCCATCCCTGGAAGCGGGACCCAGTACTTC NA TRBV2 once TRBJ2-5 11
CASSLAYNRANEQFF TGTGCCAGCAGCTTAGCTTACAACAGGGCTAATGAGCAGTTCTTC NA TRBV7-2 NA TRBJ2-1 15
CASRGTEYYEQYF TGTGCCAGCAGAGGGACAGAGTACTACGAGCAGTACTTC NA TRBV21-1 NA TRBJ2-7 13
CASSLRQGVSNQPQHF TGTGCCAGTAGTCTACGACAGGGGGTGAGCAATCAGCCCCAGCATTTT TRBD1 TRBV19 once TRBJ1-5 16
CASSVSGEDEKLFF TGTGCCAGCAGCGTGTCCGGGGAGGACGAAAAACTGTTTTTT NA TRBV9 NA TRBJ1-4 14
CASKTSGMETQYF TGTGCCAGTAAGACTAGCGGGATGGAGACCCAGTACTTC TRBD2 TRBV19 NA TRBJ2-5 13
CASSLSTSDQPQHF TGTGCCAGCAGTTTATCCACTTCTGATCAGCCCCAGCATTTT NA TRBV27 once TRBJ1-5 14
CASSQDRRALWTEAFF TGTGCCAGCAGTCAAGATCGTAGGGCCCTGTGGACTGAAGCTTTCTTT NA TRBV7-2 NA TRBJ1-1 16
CAWSRDSPYEQYF TGTGCCTGGAGTAGGGACTCACCCTACGAGCAGTACTTC NA TRBV30 NA TRBJ2-7 13
CASTNFPGGRDGYTF TGTGCCAGCACCAACTTTCCAGGGGGAAGGGATGGCTACACCTTC TRBD1 TRBV2 NA TRBJ1-2 15
CASSLPGQGNTEAFF TGTGCCAGCAGCCTCCCGGGACAGGGGAACACTGAAGCTTTCTTT TRBD1 TRBV4-2 few TRBJ1-1 15
CASSLVATAGAHEQYF TGTGCCAGCAGCTTAGTAGCCACCGCCGGGGCTCACGAGCAGTACTTC NA TRBV7-6 NA TRBJ2-7 16
CATSNRDSEAFF TGTGCCACCAGCAACCGGGACAGTGAAGCTTTCTTT TRBD1 TRBV15 NA TRBJ1-1 12
CASPQGQFF TGTGCCTCCCCCCAAGGGCAGTTCTTC NA TRBV19 once TRBJ2-1 9
CASSQDPTTDLRAFF TGCGCCAGCAGCCAAGATCCAACGACAGATCTGAGGGCTTTCTTT NA TRBV4-1 NA TRBJ1-1 15
CASSQGDSVYGYTF TGCGCCAGCAGCCAGGGAGACAGCGTCTATGGCTACACCTTC NA TRBV4-3 NA TRBJ1-2 14
CASSRSRTEKLFF TGTGCCAGCAGCCGGTCGCGTACGGAAAAACTGTTTTTT NA TRBV4-2 NA TRBJ1-4 13